This T cell receptor (beta chain) is from a study of PD-L1 blockade in urothelial cancer. Study at large: Male patients with bladder-origin urothelial cancer numbered about nine tenths of the roughly 29.

Time point described: peripheral blood 6 weeks after treatment start. Locally advanced or metastatic urothelial carcinoma was diagnosed in the patients. Sample contribution per patient ranged from 1 to 8, covering pretreatment and on-treatment. Note on this clone: The antigen is not known.

J was trimmed by 2 bases and V by 2 bases; bases with no gene match: 5. This CDR3 contains 15 residues. Germline CDR1 reads SGHDT; CDR2 reads YYEEEE. Sequencing was performed with immunoSEQ multiplex PCR; in TCRdb, only in-frame clones are kept and a portion is missing. The data contain 120,000 or so clones, about 83% of them singletons. Points from the study as a whole: Durable benefit accompanied greater 3-week expansion of tumor-associated blood clones.

The TCR originated in a man over 45 with urothelial cancer. The sample was PBMCs, taken around atezolizumab (anti-PD-L1) treatment. The chain employs TRBV5-6 and TRBJ2-3, with TRBD2 matching over 7 bases. The CDR3 loop is CASSFYREATDTQYF. In nucleotides, the CDR3 is TGTGCCAGCAGCTTTTACCGGGAGGCCACAGATACGCAGTATTTT.